One and the same sample provided the 21 T cell receptor beta chains below, sequenced in a study of blood T cell repertoires in COVID-19. Produced via immunoSEQ multiplex PCR; TCRdb's table is partial and in-frame only. The sample lists approximately 94,000 clones, 84% seen once, with 20% to 25% in the top ten. The sample comprised peripheral blood. The receptors originated from a man in his sixties with acute or convalescent COVID-19.

The chain uses TRBV11-3 and TRBJ2-5; 8 bases match TRBD1. CDR3 length: 19 amino acids. V gave up 2 bases and J gave up 4 bases; unmatched junction bases: 18. The germline gives CDR1 SGHNT, CDR2 YENEEA. CDR3 sequence reads: CASSLKGKRGQGDGETQYF. CDR3 bases: TGTGCCAGCAGCTTAAAGGGGAAACGAGGACAGGGAGATGGAGAGACCCAGTACTTC.

This chain links TRBV4-1 with TRBJ1-4; 10 nucleotides agree with TRBD1. CDR3 length: 17 amino acids. Trimming removed 2 bases from V and 5 bases from J; junction bases left unmatched: 8. CDR1 and CDR2 (germline): MGHRA, YSYEKL. The CDR3 region has the DNA TGCGCCAGCAGCCAACCCGGGACAGGGGCCTCAAATGAAAAACTGTTTTTT. Protein sequence: CASSQPGTGASNEKLFF.

The V gene is TRBV28, the J gene TRBJ2-3; 8 bases line up with TRBD2. Per the germline V gene, CDR1 is MDHEN and CDR2 is SYDVKM. The CDR3 covers 17 residues. The ends lost 5 bases at V and 0 bases at J; junction bases unmatched: 10. CDR3 DNA sequence: TGTGCCAGCAGTCCACCGGGCGGGGGGACTAGCACAGATACGCAGTATTTT. Encoded protein: CASSPPGGGTSTDTQYF.

The chain combines TRBV4-3 with TRBJ2-6, with D possibly TRBD2 on 5 matching bases. CDR3 length: 16 residues. V lost 5 bases to trimming and J lost 0 bases, with 11 bases between them. Looked up from germline, CDR1 is LGHNA and CDR2 is YSLEER. CDR3 bases: TGCGCCAGCAGCGATCAGCGGCCCTCTGGGGCCAACGTCCTGACTTTC. It is translated as CASSDQRPSGANVLTF.

The rearrangement uses TRBV5-1 and TRBJ1-3; D may be TRBD1 (5 bases). The germline CDR1 and CDR2 sequences are SGHRS and YFSETQ. V was clipped by 4 bases and J by 0 bases, with 14 bases between them. This CDR3 is 16 amino acids long. CDR3 region: CASSAGGTSSGNTIYF. The CDR3 nucleotides read TGCGCCAGCAGCGCGGGAGGGACGAGCTCTGGAAACACCATATATTTT. The variable domain in full, completed from reference TRBV5-1 and TRBJ1-3, reads KAGVTQTPRYLIKTRGQQVTLSCSPISGHRSVSWYQQTPGQGLQFLFEYFSETQRNKGNFPGRFSGRQFSNSRSEMNVSTLELGDSALYLCASSAGGTSSGNTIYFGEGSWLTVV.

The CDR3 DNA is TGTGCCACCTACGGGAAGACAGGGCCGGGTGGCTACACCTTC. Translating gives CATYGKTGPGGYTF. The chain joins TRBV28 to TRBJ1-2, with 7 bases aligning to TRBD1. The CDR3 extends over 14 amino acids. J was trimmed by 7 bases and V by 10 bases; bases with no gene match: 15. Germline-derived CDR1 and CDR2 are MDHEN and SYDVKM.

The chain is built from TRBV19 and TRBJ2-3; 8 bases align to TRBD2. CDR1 and CDR2 (germline): LNHDA, SQIVND (reference sequence). V shed 4 bases, J shed 3 bases, and the junction held 3 bases outside the gene matches. The CDR3 runs 14 residues. The DNA of the CDR3 is TGTGCCAGTAGTACCAGCGGGGGTACAGATACGCAGTATTTT. Translated, it gives CASSTSGGTDTQYF.

CDR3 DNA sequence: TGTGCCAGCTCAGAAGCATCACGGGGACACTCCTACGAGCAGTACTTC. As protein: CASSEASRGHSYEQYF. The genes are TRBV28 and TRBJ2-7, with D perhaps matching TRBD1 (6 bases). This CDR3 region has 16 residues. V dropped 8 bases and J dropped 0 bases, with 20 bases sitting between them. Germline V CDR1 and CDR2: MDHEN, SYDVKM.

V gene TRBV18 combines with J gene TRBJ1-6, with 9 bases lining up with TRBD1. CDR1 and CDR2 (germline): KGHSH, LQKENI. The J segment lost 10 bases and the V segment lost 5 bases, leaving 9 bases of the junction unmatched. The CDR3 spans 15 residues. The CDR3: CASSERDRAQSPLHF. The CDR3 nucleotides are TGTGCCAGCTCAGAGAGGGACAGGGCACAGTCACCCCTCCACTTT.

This clone has just one count. The rearrangement uses TRBV12-3 or TRBV12-4 and TRBJ2-5, with D perhaps matching TRBD2 (5 bases). This CDR3 comprises 12 residues. Trimming shortened V by 7 bases and J by 5 bases, and 11 bases separated the two germline ends. This CDR3 reads CASTRTGETQYF. Written as DNA, the CDR3 is TGTGCCAGCACTCGGACGGGGGAGACCCAGTACTTC.

In nucleotides, the CDR3 is TGCGCCAGCAGTGATCAACTGCGGGGCTACACCTTC. Translation: CASSDQLRGYTF. This chain connects TRBV10-2 to TRBJ1-2; no firm D call. Germline lookup yields CDR1 WSHSY and CDR2 SAAADI. This CDR3 region has 12 residues. The ends were cut back, 3 bases at V and 8 bases at J, with 10 bases in the middle.

The rearrangement links TRBV6-5 to TRBJ1-2, with unresolved D. The CDR3 spans 13 residues. V was cut by 1 base and J by 7 bases, with 10 bases left in between. In germline, CDR1 is MNHEY, CDR2 SVGAGI. The CDR3 protein is CASSYLRNGGYTF. CDR3 DNA sequence: TGTGCCAGCAGTTACTTGCGGAACGGTGGCTACACCTTC.

This clone has a single count. The chain joins TRBV27 to TRBJ2-1, with 12 positions matching TRBD1. J gave up 7 bases and V 6 bases, and 7 bases lay outside the gene matches. Per the germline V gene, CDR1 is MNHEY and CDR2 is SMNVEV (reference sequence). The CDR3 is 15 amino acids. The CDR3 is CASRHRDRGRNEQFF. The CDR3, as DNA: TGTGCCAGCAGGCACCGGGACAGGGGGCGGAATGAGCAGTTCTTC.

The rearrangement uses TRBV28 and TRBJ2-3, with TRBD1 matching over 7 bases. J was trimmed by 2 bases and V by 3 bases; bases with no gene match: 14. Per germline, CDR1 MDHEN and CDR2 SYDVKM. The CDR3 totals 18 residues. The CDR3 bases are TGTGCCAGCAGTTTCCAGGGGGAGTACTTCGCAACCACAGATACGCAGTATTTT. Translation gives CASSFQGEYFATTDTQYF.

This clone was recorded once. V is TRBV11-2 and J is TRBJ2-1, with TRBD2 identical over 12 bases. Germline-derived CDR1 and CDR2 are SGHAT and FQNNGV. Trimming cost V 7 bases and J 5 bases; bases outside gene matches: 6. The CDR3 consists of 15 residues. The DNA for the CDR3 is TGTGCCAGCAACCCGACTAGCGGGGGAAACAATGAGCAGTTCTTC. Protein product: CASNPTSGGNNEQFF.

V gene TRBV28 combines with J gene TRBJ1-5; D remains unclear. The germline V and J ends were trimmed by 2 bases and 1 base, with 12 bases remaining between them. This CDR3 has 16 residues. Germline assignment: CDR1 MDHEN and CDR2 SYDVKM. In DNA form, the CDR3 reads TGTGCCAGCAGTTTAGCGACGGGGTCGAGCAATCAGCCCCAGCATTTT. Residues: CASSLATGSSNQPQHF.

The chain employs TRBV7-2 and TRBJ2-1; a possible D gene is TRBD1 (5 bases). Trimming removed 4 bases from V and 9 bases from J, with 16 bases in between. CDR1 is SGHTA and CDR2 is FQGNSA in the germline V gene. The CDR3 runs to 14 residues. The CDR3 DNA is TGTGCCAGCAGCTCCCAGACCAGGGAAAGTGAGCAGTTCTTC. It yields the protein CASSSQTRESEQFF.

The V and J genes are TRBV5-1 and TRBJ1-4; 12 bases are shared with TRBD1. The CDR3 runs 18 residues. From germline, CDR1 is SGHRS and CDR2 YFSETQ. V was pared by 4 bases and J by 3 bases, with 10 bases of the junction left unmatched. CDR3 in DNA: TGCGCCAGCAGCCCCGTCGGGACAGGGGGCTCGGCTAATGAAAAACTGTTTTTT. Amino acid sequence: CASSPVGTGGSANEKLFF.

The V and J genes are TRBV3-1 (or the pseudogene TRBV3-2) and TRBJ1-2; TRBD1 agrees at 8 bases. V shed 1 base, J shed 7 bases, and the junction held 5 bases outside the gene matches. CDR1 is LGHDT, CDR2 YNNKEL, per germline (reference sequence). The CDR3 contains 14 residues. The CDR3 bases are TGTGCCAGCAGCCAAGGGACAGGGACTATTGGCTACACCTTC. It codes for CASSQGTGTIGYTF.

The chain has TRBV7-9 and TRBJ1-6; D is undetermined. The CDR3 length is 18 residues. In germline, CDR1 is SEHNR, CDR2 FQNEAQ (reference sequence). V dropped 1 base and J dropped 0 bases, with 13 bases sitting between them. CDR3 nucleotides: TGTGCCAGCAGCTTAGATGAGGCTCTTAGCTCCTATAATTCACCCCTCCACTTT. Amino acids: CASSLDEALSSYNSPLHF. Full variable domain (rest looked up from reference TRBV7-9 and TRBJ1-6): DTGVSQNPRHKITKRGQNVTFRCDPISEHNRLYWYRQTLGQGPEFLTYFQNEAQLEKSRLLSDRFSAERPKGSFSTLEIQRTEQGDSAMYLCASSLDEALSSYNSPLHFGNGTRLTVT.

The rearrangement links TRBV19 to TRBJ1-5; 7 positions match TRBD1. The V segment lost 7 bases and the J segment 4 bases; nucleotides outside the gene matches: 4. Germline loops: CDR1 LNHDA, CDR2 SQIVND (reference sequence). This CDR3 has 13 residues. The DNA for the CDR3 is TGTGCCAGTATAGGGACAGTTAATCAGCCCCAGCATTTT. Its protein is CASIGTVNQPQHF.